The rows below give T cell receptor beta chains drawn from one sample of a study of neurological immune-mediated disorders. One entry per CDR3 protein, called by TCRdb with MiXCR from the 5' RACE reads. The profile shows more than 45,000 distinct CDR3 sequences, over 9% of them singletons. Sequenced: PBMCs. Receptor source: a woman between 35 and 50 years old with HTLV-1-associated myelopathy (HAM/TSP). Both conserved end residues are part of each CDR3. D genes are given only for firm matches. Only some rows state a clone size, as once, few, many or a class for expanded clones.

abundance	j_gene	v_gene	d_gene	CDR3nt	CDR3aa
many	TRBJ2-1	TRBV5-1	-	TGCGCCAGCAGCTTGGCTCGGGAGTCCTACAATGAGCAGTTCTTC	CASSLARESYNEQFF
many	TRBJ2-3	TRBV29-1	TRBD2	TGCAGCGTCCCTTATGAAATAGCGGGGGGGCCGTGGACAGATACGCAGTATTTT	CSVPYEIAGGPWTDTQYF
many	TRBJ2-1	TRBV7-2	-	TGTGCCAGCAGCTCAACTTCAGGGGCCCCCTACAATGAGCAGTTCTTC	CASSSTSGAPYNEQFF
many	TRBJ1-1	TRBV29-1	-	TGCAGCGTTGAAGAGGCGGACCCGAACACTGAAGCTTTCTTT	CSVEEADPNTEAFF
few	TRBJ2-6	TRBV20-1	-	TGCAGTGCTAGAGATCCTACACCTGGGGCCAACGTCCTGACTTTC	CSARDPTPGANVLTF
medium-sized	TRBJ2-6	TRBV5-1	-	TGCGCCAGCAGCCGCAGCTCATTCTCTGGGGCCAACGTCCTGACTTTC	CASSRSSFSGANVLTF
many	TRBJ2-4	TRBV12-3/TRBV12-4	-	TGTGCCAGCAGTTCGGGACGGATAGCCAAAAACATTCAGTACTTC	CASSSGRIAKNIQYF
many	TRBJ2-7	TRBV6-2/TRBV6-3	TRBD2	TGTGCCAGCAGCCACGCCGGTAGCGGGACATACGAGCAGTACTTC	CASSHAGSGTYEQYF
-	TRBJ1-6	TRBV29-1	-	TGCAGCGTTGCGGAGCACGACGGAAATTCACCCCTCCACTTT	CSVAEHDGNSPLHF
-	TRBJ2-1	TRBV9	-	TGTGCCAGCAGCGTCTCAGGGTACACCTACAATGAGCAGTTCTTC	CASSVSGYTYNEQFF